This T cell receptor (beta chain) originates from a study of blood T cell repertoires in COVID-19. Study details: COVID-19 samples from acute and convalescent phases originated in the United States, Italy and Spain. From T cells, B-cell-depleted T cells, or PBMCs came the material, which was cDNA or gDNA.

Original data processing: Nucleated cell number was recorded as an estimate derived from reference gene primer amplification. Clones were read by immunoSEQ multiplex PCR, and TCRdb kept only the in-frame ones, dropping some. The DNA was the basis for D and trimming; V, J and clone size are from that table. Here the sample spans 150,000 or so clones, roughly 80% being singletons. The material sequenced was peripheral blood. This clonotype originated in a woman between 55 and 75 years old with acute or convalescent COVID-19.

The CDR3 sequence is CASSSGSVNQPQHF. CDR3 in DNA: TGTGCCAGCAGCTCCGGGAGCGTGAATCAGCCCCAGCATTTT. The rearrangement joins TRBV3-1 (or the pseudogene TRBV3-2) to TRBJ1-5, with D uncertain. V shed 5 bases and J shed 4 bases, with 12 bases lying between them. CDR1 is LGHDT and CDR2 is YNNKEL in the germline V gene (reference sequence). The CDR3 runs to 14 residues.